The sequence of this T cell receptor beta chain was determined in a study of human T cells and chemical hapten exposure. Study-level points and caveats: In comparison with controls, expanded TCRs gave rise to a significantly larger number of large CDR3 similarity clusters.

Trimming pared 2 bases from V and 1 base from J, leaving 11 bases between. The CDR3 extends over 15 amino acids. CDR1 and CDR2 from the germline V gene are SEHNR and FQNEAQ (reference sequence). This clonotype turned up a few times. Its target is not known. The time point is: pre-sensitization, week 0. Treatment specified: therapeutic diphenylcyclopropenone sensitization with weekly scalp DPC. TCRdb called the RACE reads again in MiXCR, with one record for every CDR3 protein. The table lists more than 250,000 distinct CDR3 sequences, about 8.1% of them singletons. The receptor's source is a woman aged 40-49 years with alopecia areata. Some clones in this sample may be carry-over from other donors' samples. The sequences come from whole blood, collected in connection with sensitization to the hapten diphenylcyclopropenone (DPC). The chain joins TRBV7-9 to TRBJ2-5; D uncertain. The CDR3 is CASSLYRQAQETQYF. CDR3 nucleotides: TGTGCCAGCAGCTTATACCGACAAGCCCAAGAGACCCAGTACTTC. Variable domain in full (rest from reference TRBV7-9 and TRBJ2-5): DTGVSQNPRHKITKRGQNVTFRCDPISEHNRLYWYRQTLGQGPEFLTYFQNEAQLEKSRLLSDRFSAERPKGSFSTLEIQRTEQGDSAMYLCASSLYRQAQETQYFGPGTRLLVL.